The clone carrying this T cell receptor beta chain has just a few counts. Its target is unknown. TCRdb re-called the 5' RACE reads with MiXCR, one entry per CDR3 protein. The data hold about 360,000 distinct CDR3 sequences, with 13% observed a single time. The CDR3 spans 15 residues. V shed 1 base and J shed 3 bases, with 11 bases lying between them. Germline V gene lookup returns CDR1 LGHNT and CDR2 FRNRAP. These data come from a study of T-cell memory formation after mild COVID-19. Study results and caveats: Mainly CM and EM harbored the contracting CD4+ clones; mainly EMRA harbored the CD8+ ones.

The sequence derives from a man aged 18 to 29 who had mild COVID-19 (a few samples of this study predate the infection). Cell type and time point are not known. The specimen was PBMCs or a T cell subset sorted from them (not recorded which). V is TRBV12-5 and J is TRBJ2-3, with no clear D. The CDR3 nucleotides read TGTGCTAGTGGTTTGGATCTGGTGGGTACAGATACGCAGTATTTT. Protein: CASGLDLVGTDTQYF.